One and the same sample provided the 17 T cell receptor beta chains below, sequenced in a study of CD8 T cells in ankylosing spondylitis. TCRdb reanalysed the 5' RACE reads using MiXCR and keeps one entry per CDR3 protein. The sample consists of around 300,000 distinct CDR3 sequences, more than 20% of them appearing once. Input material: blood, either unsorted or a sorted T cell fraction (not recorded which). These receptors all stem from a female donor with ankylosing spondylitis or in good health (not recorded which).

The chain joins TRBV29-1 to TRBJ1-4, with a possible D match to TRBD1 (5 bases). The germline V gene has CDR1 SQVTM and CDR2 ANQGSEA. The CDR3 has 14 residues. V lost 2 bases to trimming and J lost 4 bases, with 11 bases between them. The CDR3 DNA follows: TGCAGCGTTGAATCGGGGGACCATAATGAAAAACTGTTTTTT. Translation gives CSVESGDHNEKLFF.

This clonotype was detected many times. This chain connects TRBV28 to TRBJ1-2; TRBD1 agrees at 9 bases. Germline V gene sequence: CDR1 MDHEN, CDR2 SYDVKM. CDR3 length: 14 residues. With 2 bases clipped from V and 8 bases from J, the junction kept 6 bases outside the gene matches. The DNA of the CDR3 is TGTGCCAGCAGTTTAGGTGGACAGGGGAGGGGCTACACCTTC. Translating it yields CASSLGGQGRGYTF.

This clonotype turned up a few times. Here the CDR3 reads CASSLLQLNQPQHF. CDR3 nucleotides: TGTGCCAGCAGTTTATTACAGCTCAATCAGCCCCAGCATTTT. V and J are TRBV28 and TRBJ1-5; D uncertain. Trimming removed 1 base at V and 3 bases at J, with 7 bases between. The CDR3 is made up of 14 amino acids. From germline, CDR1 is MDHEN and CDR2 SYDVKM.

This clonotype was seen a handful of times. The CDR3 reads CASSPGQGIVTGELFF. The CDR3 DNA reads TGTGCCAGCAGCCCGGGACAGGGGATAGTAACCGGGGAGCTGTTTTTT. The chain couples TRBV5-6 to TRBJ2-2; TRBD1 matches 10 bases. The CDR3 spans 16 residues. V lost 4 bases and J lost 5; bases outside the gene matches: 8. Germline V CDR1 and CDR2: SGHDT, YYEEEE.

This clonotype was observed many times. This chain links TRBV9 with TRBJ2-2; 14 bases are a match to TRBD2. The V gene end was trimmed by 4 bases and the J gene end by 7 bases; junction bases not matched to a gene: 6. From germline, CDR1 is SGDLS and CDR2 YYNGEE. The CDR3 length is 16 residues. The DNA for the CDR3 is TGTGCCAGCAGCCCATCCGGGACTAGCGGGGGCGGGGAGCTGTTTTTT. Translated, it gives CASSPSGTSGGGELFF. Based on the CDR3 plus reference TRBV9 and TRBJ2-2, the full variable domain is DSGVTQTPKHLITATGQRVTLRCSPRSGDLSVYWYQQSLDQGLQFLIQYYNGEERAKGNILERFSAQQFPDLHSELNLSSLELGDSALYFCASSPSGTSGGGELFFGEGSRLTVL.

The CDR3 reads CSVERDTGKLFF. The CDR3 region has the DNA TGCAGCGTTGAGAGGGATACCGGAAAACTGTTTTTT. V is TRBV29-1 and J is TRBJ1-4; D is unresolved. The V gene lost 3 bases and the J gene lost 10 bases, with 12 bases spanning the gap. The CDR3 has 12 residues. Germline CDR1 and CDR2: SQVTM and ANQGSEA.

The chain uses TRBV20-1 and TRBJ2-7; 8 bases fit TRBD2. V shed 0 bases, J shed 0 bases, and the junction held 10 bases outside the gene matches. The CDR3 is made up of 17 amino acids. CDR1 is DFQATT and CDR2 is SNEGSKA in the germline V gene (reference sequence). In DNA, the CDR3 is TGCAGTGCTAGAGAGTTCTCAAGCGGGAGAATCTCCTACGAGCAGTACTTC. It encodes CSAREFSSGRISYEQYF.

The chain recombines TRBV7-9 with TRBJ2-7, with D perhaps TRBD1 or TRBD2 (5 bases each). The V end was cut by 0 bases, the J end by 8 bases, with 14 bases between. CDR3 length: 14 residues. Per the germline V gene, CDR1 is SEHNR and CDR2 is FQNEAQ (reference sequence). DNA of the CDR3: TGTGCCAGCAGCTTAGCCGGGGACCTACGGCAGCAGTACTTC. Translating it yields CASSLAGDLRQQYF.

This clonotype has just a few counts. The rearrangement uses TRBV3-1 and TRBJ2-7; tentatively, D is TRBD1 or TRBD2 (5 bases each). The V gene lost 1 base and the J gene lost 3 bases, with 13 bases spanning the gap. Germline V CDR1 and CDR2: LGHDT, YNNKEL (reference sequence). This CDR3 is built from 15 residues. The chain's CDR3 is CASSQAGTSRYEQYF. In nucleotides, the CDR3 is TGTGCCAGCAGCCAAGCGGGGACCTCACGCTACGAGCAGTACTTC.

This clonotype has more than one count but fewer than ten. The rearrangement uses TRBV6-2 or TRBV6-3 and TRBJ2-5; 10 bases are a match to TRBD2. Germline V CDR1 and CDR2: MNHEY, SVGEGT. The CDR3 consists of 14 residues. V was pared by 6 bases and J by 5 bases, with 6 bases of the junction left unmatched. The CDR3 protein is CASRLAGVLETQYF. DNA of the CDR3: TGTGCCAGCAGGCTAGCGGGAGTTCTTGAGACCCAGTACTTC.

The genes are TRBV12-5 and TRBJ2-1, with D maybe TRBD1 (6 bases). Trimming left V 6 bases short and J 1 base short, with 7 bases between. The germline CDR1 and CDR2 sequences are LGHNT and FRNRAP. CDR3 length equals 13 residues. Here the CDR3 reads CASGGASYNEQFF. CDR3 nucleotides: TGTGCTAGTGGGGGGGCTTCCTACAATGAGCAGTTCTTC. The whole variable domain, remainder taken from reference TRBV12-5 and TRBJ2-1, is DARVTQTPRHKVTEMGQEVTMRCQPILGHNTVFWYRQTMMQGLELLAYFRNRAPLDDSGMPKDRFSAEMPDATLATLKIQPSEPRDSAVYFCASGGASYNEQFFGPGTRLTVL.

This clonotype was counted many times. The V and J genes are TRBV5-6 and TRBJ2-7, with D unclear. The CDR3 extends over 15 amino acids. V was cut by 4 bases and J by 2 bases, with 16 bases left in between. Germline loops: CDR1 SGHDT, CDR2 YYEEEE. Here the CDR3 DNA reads TGTGCCAGCAGCCTCTTGGTGGAAAGAGCCTACGAGCAGTACTTC. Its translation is CASSLLVERAYEQYF.

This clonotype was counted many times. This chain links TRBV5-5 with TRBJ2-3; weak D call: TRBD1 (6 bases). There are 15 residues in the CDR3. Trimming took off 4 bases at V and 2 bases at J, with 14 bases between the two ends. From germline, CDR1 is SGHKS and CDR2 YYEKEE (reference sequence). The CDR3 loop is CASSPWDKITDTQYF. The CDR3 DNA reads TGTGCCAGCAGCCCCTGGGACAAGATCACAGATACGCAGTATTTT.

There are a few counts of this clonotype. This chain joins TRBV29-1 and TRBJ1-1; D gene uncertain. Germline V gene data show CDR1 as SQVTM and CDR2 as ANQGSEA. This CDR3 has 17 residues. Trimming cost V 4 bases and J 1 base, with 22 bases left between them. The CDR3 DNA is TGCAGCGTTGTATCTCTCCCCACGAGGGCTTGGAACACTGAAGCTTTCTTT. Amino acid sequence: CSVVSLPTRAWNTEAFF.

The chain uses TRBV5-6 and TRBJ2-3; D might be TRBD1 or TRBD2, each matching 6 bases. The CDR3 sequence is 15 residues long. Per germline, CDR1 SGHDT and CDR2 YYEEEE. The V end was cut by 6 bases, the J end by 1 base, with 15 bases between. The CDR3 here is CASIPVGGRTDTQYF. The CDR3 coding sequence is TGTGCCAGCATCCCGGTGGGGGGCCGCACAGATACGCAGTATTTT.

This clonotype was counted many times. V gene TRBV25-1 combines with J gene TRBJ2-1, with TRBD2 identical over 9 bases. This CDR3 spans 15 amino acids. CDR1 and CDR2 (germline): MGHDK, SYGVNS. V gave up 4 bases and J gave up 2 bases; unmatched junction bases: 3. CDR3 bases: TGTGCCAGCAGTGGAGCGGGAGGACCCTACAATGAGCAGTTCTTC. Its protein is CASSGAGGPYNEQFF.

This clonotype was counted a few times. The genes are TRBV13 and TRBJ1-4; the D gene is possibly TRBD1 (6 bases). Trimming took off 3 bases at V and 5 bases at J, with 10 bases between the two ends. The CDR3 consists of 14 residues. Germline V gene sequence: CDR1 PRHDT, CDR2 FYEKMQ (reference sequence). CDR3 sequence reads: CASSFGGGNEKLFF. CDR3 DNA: TGTGCCAGCAGCTTTGGGGGCGGAAATGAAAAACTGTTTTTT.